Listed below are T cell receptor beta chains from one sample, sequenced in a study of blood T cell repertoires in COVID-19. Using immunoSEQ multiplex PCR, the repertoire was profiled, and TCRdb retains in-frame clones only, with some absent. The table shows about 160,000 clones, with roughly 80% occurring only once. Input material: peripheral blood. These receptors all come from a man in his fifties or sixties with acute or convalescent COVID-19. Each CDR3 is given with its conserved first and last residue. A D gene is named only where the DNA matches it firmly. Clone size is shown for a subset of rows, as once, few, many or a class of expanded clone.

j_gene: TRBJ1-6; abundance: .; v_gene: TRBV4-3; d_gene: TRBD1; CDR3aa: CASSQWTGGDSPLHF; CDR3nt: TGCGCCAGCAGCCAGTGGACAGGGGGAGATTCACCCCTCCACTTT
j_gene: TRBJ2-7; abundance: .; v_gene: TRBV12-5; d_gene: .; CDR3aa: CASGLAGHIHYEQYF; CDR3nt: TGTGCTAGTGGTTTGGCGGGACACATACACTACGAGCAGTACTTC
j_gene: TRBJ1-2; abundance: .; v_gene: TRBV10-3; d_gene: .; CDR3aa: CAISGLGAGYGYTF; CDR3nt: TGTGCCATCAGTGGCCTGGGGGCTGGCTATGGCTACACCTTC
j_gene: TRBJ2-7; abundance: .; v_gene: TRBV6-5; d_gene: TRBD1; CDR3aa: CASSSGTDYEQYF; CDR3nt: TGTGCCAGCAGTTCCGGGACAGACTACGAGCAGTACTTC
j_gene: TRBJ2-5; abundance: once; v_gene: TRBV5-1; d_gene: TRBD1; CDR3aa: CASSSGQGPQETQYF; CDR3nt: TGCGCCAGCAGCTCGGGACAGGGGCCCCAAGAGACCCAGTACTTC
j_gene: TRBJ1-2; abundance: .; v_gene: TRBV5-4; d_gene: .; CDR3aa: CASSSRRTGEGGYTF; CDR3nt: TGTGCCAGCAGCTCCCGTAGGACCGGGGAGGGTGGCTACACCTTC
j_gene: TRBJ1-2; abundance: few; v_gene: TRBV7-3; d_gene: .; CDR3aa: CASSATGNYGYTF; CDR3nt: TGTGCCAGCAGCGCCACAGGGAACTATGGCTACACCTTC
j_gene: TRBJ1-2; abundance: .; v_gene: TRBV4-3; d_gene: .; CDR3aa: CASSPKPGVSYGYTF; CDR3nt: TGCGCCAGCAGCCCGAAACCAGGGGTCTCCTATGGCTACACCTTC
j_gene: TRBJ2-1; abundance: .; v_gene: TRBV7-9; d_gene: TRBD1; CDR3aa: CASSVGTGVGDEQFF; CDR3nt: TGTGCCAGCAGCGTCGGGACAGGGGTCGGCGATGAGCAGTTCTTC
j_gene: TRBJ2-1; abundance: .; v_gene: TRBV18; d_gene: .; CDR3aa: CASSKTGSGGTYNEQFF; CDR3nt: TGTGCCAGCTCGAAAACTGGGTCAGGGGGGACCTACAATGAGCAGTTCTTC
j_gene: TRBJ2-3; abundance: .; v_gene: TRBV6-1; d_gene: .; CDR3aa: CASSELYTSTDTQYF; CDR3nt: TGTGCCAGCAGTGAATTGTACACCAGCACAGATACGCAGTATTTT
j_gene: TRBJ2-1; abundance: .; v_gene: TRBV6-5; d_gene: TRBD1; CDR3aa: CASSYRDRGRHEQFF; CDR3nt: TGTGCCAGCAGTTACAGGGACAGGGGTAGGCATGAGCAGTTCTTC
j_gene: TRBJ1-4; abundance: .; v_gene: TRBV5-6; d_gene: TRBD1; CDR3aa: CASSWGTGNEKLFF; CDR3nt: TGTGCCAGCAGCTGGGGGACAGGGAATGAAAAACTGTTTTTT
j_gene: TRBJ1-2; abundance: .; v_gene: TRBV19; d_gene: .; CDR3aa: CASSLDGLWSAGGYTF; CDR3nt: TGTGCCAGTAGTTTGGACGGACTCTGGAGCGCCGGTGGCTACACCTTC
j_gene: TRBJ1-4; abundance: .; v_gene: TRBV11-2; d_gene: .; CDR3aa: CASSPKLDEKLFF; CDR3nt: TGTGCCAGCAGCCCAAAGCTAGATGAAAAACTGTTTTTT
j_gene: TRBJ2-5; abundance: once; v_gene: TRBV30; d_gene: TRBD1; CDR3aa: CAWDRGTETQYF; CDR3nt: TGTGCCTGGGACAGGGGGACGGAGACCCAGTACTTC
j_gene: TRBJ1-3; abundance: .; v_gene: TRBV10-3; d_gene: .; CDR3aa: CAITKTGGNTIYF; CDR3nt: TGTGCCATCACCAAGACAGGAGGAAACACCATATATTTT
j_gene: TRBJ2-1; abundance: once; v_gene: TRBV6-6; d_gene: .; CDR3aa: CASSPGRGEQFF; CDR3nt: TGTGCCAGCAGCCCAGGGCGGGGTGAGCAGTTCTTC
j_gene: TRBJ1-1; abundance: .; v_gene: TRBV7-9; d_gene: .; CDR3aa: CASSSLANTEAFF; CDR3nt: TGTGCCAGCAGCTCCCTGGCAAACACTGAAGCTTTCTTT